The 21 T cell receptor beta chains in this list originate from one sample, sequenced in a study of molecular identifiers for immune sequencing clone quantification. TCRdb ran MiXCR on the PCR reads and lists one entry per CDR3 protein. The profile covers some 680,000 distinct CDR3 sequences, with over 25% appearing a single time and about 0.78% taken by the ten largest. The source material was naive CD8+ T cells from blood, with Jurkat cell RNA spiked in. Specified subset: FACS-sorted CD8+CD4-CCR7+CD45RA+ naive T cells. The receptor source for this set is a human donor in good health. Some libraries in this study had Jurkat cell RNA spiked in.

The CDR3 DNA sequence: TGTGCCAGCAGTCCCGGGACCTCCCTGAGGGAGACCCAGTACTTC. Amino acid sequence: CASSPGTSLRETQYF. J is TRBJ2-5 and V is TRBV11-3; D may correspond to TRBD1 or TRBD2 (5 bases each). This CDR3 comprises 15 residues. CDR1 and CDR2 (germline): SGHNT, YENEEA. The V gene lost 6 bases and the J gene lost 5 bases, with 19 bases spanning the gap.

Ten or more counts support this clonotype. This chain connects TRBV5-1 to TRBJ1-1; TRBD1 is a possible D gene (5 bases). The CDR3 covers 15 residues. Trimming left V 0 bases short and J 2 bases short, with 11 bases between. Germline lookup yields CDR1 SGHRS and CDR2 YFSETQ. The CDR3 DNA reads TGCGCCAGCAGCTTGGCCTCCAGGGAAAACACTGAAGCTTTCTTT. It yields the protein CASSLASRENTEAFF.

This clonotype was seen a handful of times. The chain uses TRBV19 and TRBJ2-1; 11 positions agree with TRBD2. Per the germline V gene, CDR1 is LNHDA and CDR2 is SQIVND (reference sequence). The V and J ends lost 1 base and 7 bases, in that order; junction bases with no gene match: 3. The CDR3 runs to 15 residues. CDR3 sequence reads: CASSIVSGRGNEQFF. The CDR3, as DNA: TGTGCCAGTAGTATAGTTAGCGGGAGGGGTAATGAGCAGTTCTTC. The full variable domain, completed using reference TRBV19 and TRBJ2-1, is DGGITQSPKYLFRKEGQNVTLSCEQNLNHDAMYWYRQDPGQGLRLIYYSQIVNDFQKGDIAEGYSVSREKKESFPLTVTSAQKNPTAFYLCASSIVSGRGNEQFFGPGTRLTVL.

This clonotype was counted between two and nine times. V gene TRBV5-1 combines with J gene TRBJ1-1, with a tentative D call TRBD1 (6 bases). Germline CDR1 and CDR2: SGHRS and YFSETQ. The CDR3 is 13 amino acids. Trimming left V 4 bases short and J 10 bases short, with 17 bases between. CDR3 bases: TGCGCCAGCAGCCCTCGGACAGCGAACGTAGCTTTCTTT. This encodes CASSPRTANVAFF. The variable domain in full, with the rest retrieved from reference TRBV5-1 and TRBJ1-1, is KAGVTQTPRYLIKTRGQQVTLSCSPISGHRSVSWYQQTPGQGLQFLFEYFSETQRNKGNFPGRFSGRQFSNSRSEMNVSTLELGDSALYLCASSPRTANVAFFGQGTRLTVV.

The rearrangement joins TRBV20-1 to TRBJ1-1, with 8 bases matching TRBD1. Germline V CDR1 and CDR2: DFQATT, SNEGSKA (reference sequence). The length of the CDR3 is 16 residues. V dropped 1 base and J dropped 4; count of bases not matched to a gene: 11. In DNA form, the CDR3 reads TGCAGTGCTAGAGCCCTAGGAAGGACAGGGATCACTGAAGCTTTCTTT. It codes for CSARALGRTGITEAFF.

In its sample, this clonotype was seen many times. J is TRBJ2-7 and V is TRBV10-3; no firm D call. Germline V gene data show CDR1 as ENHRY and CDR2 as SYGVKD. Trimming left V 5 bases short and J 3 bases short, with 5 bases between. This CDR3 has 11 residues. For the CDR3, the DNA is TGTGCCATCAGTAAGGGCTACGAGCAGTACTTC. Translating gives CAISKGYEQYF.

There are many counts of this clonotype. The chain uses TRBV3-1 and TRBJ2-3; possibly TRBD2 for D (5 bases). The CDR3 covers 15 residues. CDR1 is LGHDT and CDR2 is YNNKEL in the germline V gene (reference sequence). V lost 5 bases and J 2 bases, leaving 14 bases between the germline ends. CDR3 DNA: TGTGCCAGCAGCTTAACGGGAATTACCACAGATACGCAGTATTTT. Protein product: CASSLTGITTDTQYF.

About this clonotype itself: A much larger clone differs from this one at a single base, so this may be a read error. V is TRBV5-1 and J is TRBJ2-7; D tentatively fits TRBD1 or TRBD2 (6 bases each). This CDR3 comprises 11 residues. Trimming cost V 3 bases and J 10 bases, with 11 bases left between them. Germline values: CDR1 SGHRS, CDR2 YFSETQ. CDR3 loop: CASSSGAFQYF. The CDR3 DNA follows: TGCGCCAGCAGCTCGGGGGCGTTCCAGTACTTC.

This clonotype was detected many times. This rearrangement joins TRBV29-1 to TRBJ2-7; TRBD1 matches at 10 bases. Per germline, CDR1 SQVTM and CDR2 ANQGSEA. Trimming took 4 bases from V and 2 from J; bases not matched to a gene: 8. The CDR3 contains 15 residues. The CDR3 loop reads CSVAPTGTGAYEQYF. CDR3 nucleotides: TGCAGCGTTGCCCCGACCGGGACAGGGGCCTACGAGCAGTACTTC.

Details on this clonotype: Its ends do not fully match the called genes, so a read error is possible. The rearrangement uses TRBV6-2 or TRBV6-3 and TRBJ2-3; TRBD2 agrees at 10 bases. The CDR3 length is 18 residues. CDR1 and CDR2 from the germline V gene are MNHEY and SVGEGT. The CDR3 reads CTSSQTALSGRATDTQYF. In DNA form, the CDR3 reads TGTACCAGCAGTCAAACCGCTCTGAGCGGGAGGGCCACAGATACGCAGTATTTT.

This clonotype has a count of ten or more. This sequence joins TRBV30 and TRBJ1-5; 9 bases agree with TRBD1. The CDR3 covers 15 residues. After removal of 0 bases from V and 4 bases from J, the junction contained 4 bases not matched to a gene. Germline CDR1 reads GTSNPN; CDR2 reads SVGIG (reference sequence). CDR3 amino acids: CAWSVGQGLNQPQHF. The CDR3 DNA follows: TGTGCCTGGAGTGTAGGACAGGGGTTAAATCAGCCCCAGCATTTT.

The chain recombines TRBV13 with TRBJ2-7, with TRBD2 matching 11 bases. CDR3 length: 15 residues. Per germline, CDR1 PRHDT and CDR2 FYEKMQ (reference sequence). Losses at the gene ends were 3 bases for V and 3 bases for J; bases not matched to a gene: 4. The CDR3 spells CASSFGTSGYYEQYF. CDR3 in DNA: TGTGCCAGCAGCTTCGGGACTAGCGGATACTACGAGCAGTACTTC.

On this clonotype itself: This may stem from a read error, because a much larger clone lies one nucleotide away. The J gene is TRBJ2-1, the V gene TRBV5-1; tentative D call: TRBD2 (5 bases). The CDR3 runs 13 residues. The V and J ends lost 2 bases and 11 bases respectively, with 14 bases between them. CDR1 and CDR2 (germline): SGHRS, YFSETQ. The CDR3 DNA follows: TGCGCCAGCAGCTTTAGGACCGCGGGCAAGCAGTTCTTC. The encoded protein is CASSFRTAGKQFF.

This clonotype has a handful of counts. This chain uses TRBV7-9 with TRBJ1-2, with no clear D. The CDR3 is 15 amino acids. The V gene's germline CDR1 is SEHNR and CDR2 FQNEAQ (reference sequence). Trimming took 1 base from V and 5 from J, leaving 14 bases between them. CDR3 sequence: CASSLGVGQTYGYTF. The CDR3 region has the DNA TGTGCCAGCAGCTTAGGAGTTGGGCAGACTTATGGCTACACCTTC.

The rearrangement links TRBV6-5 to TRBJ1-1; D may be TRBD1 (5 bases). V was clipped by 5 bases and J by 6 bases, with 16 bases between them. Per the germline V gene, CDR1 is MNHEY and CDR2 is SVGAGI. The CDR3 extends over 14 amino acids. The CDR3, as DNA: TGTGCCAGCAGTCAGTCGCAGGGATGGGCTGAAGCTTTCTTT. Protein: CASSQSQGWAEAFF.

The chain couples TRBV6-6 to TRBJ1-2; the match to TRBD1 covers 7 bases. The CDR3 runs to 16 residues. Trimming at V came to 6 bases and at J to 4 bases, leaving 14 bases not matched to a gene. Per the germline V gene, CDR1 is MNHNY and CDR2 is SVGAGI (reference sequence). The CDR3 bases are TGTGCCAGCAGCCCCCCTAGAGGGGGCAGGTTCTATGGCTACACCTTC. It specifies CASSPPRGGRFYGYTF.

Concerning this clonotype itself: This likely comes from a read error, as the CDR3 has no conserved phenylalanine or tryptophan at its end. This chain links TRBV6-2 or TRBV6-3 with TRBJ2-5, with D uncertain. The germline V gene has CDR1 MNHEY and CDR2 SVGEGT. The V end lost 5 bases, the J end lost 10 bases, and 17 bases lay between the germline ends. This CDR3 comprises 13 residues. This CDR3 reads CASSGNIAVGQYL. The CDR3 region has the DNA TGTGCCAGCAGTGGAAACATCGCTGTGGGCCAGTACCTC.

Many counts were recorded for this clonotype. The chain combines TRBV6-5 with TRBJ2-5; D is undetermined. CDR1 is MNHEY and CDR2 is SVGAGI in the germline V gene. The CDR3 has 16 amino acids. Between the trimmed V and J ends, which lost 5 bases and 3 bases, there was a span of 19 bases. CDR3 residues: CASSQPSDQDEETQYF. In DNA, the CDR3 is TGTGCCAGCAGTCAACCTTCGGATCAGGACGAAGAGACCCAGTACTTC.

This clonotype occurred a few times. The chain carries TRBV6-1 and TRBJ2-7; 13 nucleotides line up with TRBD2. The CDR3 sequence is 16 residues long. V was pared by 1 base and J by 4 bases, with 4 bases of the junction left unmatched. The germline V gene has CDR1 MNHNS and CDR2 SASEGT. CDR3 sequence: CASSEGTSGSFYEQYF. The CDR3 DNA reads TGTGCCAGCAGTGAAGGGACTAGCGGGAGTTTTTACGAGCAGTACTTC.

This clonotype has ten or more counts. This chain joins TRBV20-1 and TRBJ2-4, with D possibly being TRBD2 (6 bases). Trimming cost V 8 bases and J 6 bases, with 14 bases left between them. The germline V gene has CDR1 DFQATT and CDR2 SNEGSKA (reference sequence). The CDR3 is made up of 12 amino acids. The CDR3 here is CSQEEGLNIQYF. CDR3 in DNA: TGCAGTCAGGAGGAGGGTCTAAACATTCAGTACTTC.

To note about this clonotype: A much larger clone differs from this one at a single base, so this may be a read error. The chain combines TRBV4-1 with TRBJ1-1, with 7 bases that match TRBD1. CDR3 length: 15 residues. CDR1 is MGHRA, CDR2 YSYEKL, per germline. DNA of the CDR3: TGCGCCAGCAGCCAAAGCCCAGGGGGAGGGACTGAAGCTCTCTTT. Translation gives CASSQSPGGGTEALF.